Listed below are T cell receptor beta chains from one sample, sequenced in a study of T cell repertoires in cytomegalovirus infection. No cognate antigen is known for these TCRs. TCRdb passed the reads through MiXCR, listing each CDR3 protein once. The sample lists approximately 1,000,000 distinct CDR3 sequences; under 40% were seen once. This sample comprised cultured CD8+ T cells from PBMCs, obtained from culture after CMV antigen stimulation. The receptors were gathered from a human donor in good health (CMV status not recorded). Some clones in this sample may be carry-over from other donors' samples. Each CDR3 is given with its conserved first and last residue.

v_call	j_call	cdr3_aa
TRBV7-2	TRBJ2-3	CASSLFPGVDTDTQYF
TRBV11-2	TRBJ2-2	CASSFWVAGGPTGELFF
TRBV9	TRBJ1-2	CASSEGQEYGYTF
TRBV6-2/TRBV6-3	TRBJ1-2	CASSYLRSQGDGYTF
TRBV6-5	TRBJ1-5	CAGKDRLWWGNQPQHF
TRBV6-1	TRBJ1-1	CASTEATAEAFF
TRBV11-2	TRBJ2-1	CASSIYTDEQFF
TRBV13	TRBJ2-7	CASSPPDRGPEQYF
TRBV7-6	TRBJ1-4	CASSSGQEREKLFF
TRBV7-6	TRBJ1-3	CASSERGYNSGNTIYF
TRBV5-5	TRBJ2-7	CASFPSGGPYEQYF
TRBV6-6	TRBJ2-5	CASSSLGRGQETQYF
TRBV27	TRBJ1-2	CASAKGPNGYTF
TRBV2	TRBJ2-7	CASSGTGLTYEQYF
TRBV7-3	TRBJ2-1	CASSLTRRLAEEQFF
TRBV6-1	TRBJ1-1	CASSYLPGTNTEAFF
TRBV7-2	TRBJ1-2	CASSPGGGVDGYTF
TRBV6-2/TRBV6-3	TRBJ1-1	CASSYGTTGGGTEAFF
TRBV19	TRBJ1-5	CASSHEVWGLEKPQHF
TRBV25-1	TRBJ2-5	CASAPGQVKTQYF
TRBV7-6	TRBJ2-2	CASSPVNTGELFF
TRBV29-1	TRBJ2-1	CSAVSVQYNEQFF
TRBV19	TRBJ2-3	CASSMVGAPTDTQYF
TRBV12-3/TRBV12-4	TRBJ2-1	CASSIQAGNEQFF
TRBV19	TRBJ2-3	CASSIRDRVGSYTQYF
TRBV2	TRBJ1-5	CASSVIQGINQPQHF
TRBV7-2	TRBJ2-1	CASSLRWDNEQFF
TRBV23-1	TRBJ2-3	CAYTDTQYF
TRBV19	TRBJ2-1	CASSRSGSSYNEQFF
TRBV27	TRBJ1-6	CASSPPWGPNSPLHF
TRBV14	TRBJ1-1	CASSQDHGMNTEAFF
TRBV6-5	TRBJ2-7	CASSYSMRSRQGEEQYF
TRBV3-1	TRBJ2-7	CASSQGTGIESYEQYF
TRBV7-9	TRBJ1-5	CASSLVVGSGGNQPQHF
TRBV9	TRBJ1-1	CASSADGEYTEAFF
TRBV13	TRBJ2-5	CASSTHRETQYF
TRBV9	TRBJ2-5	CASSASGLQETQYF